Listed below are T cell receptor beta chains from one sample, sequenced in a study of blood T cell repertoires in COVID-19. Assay: immunoSEQ multiplex PCR; the TCRdb copy retains only in-frame clones and omits some. Among about 200,000 clones listed, just under 85% were seen once. The sequencing input was peripheral blood. Receptors were obtained from a human donor with acute or convalescent COVID-19. The donor label of this sample is uncertain. Both conserved end residues are part of each CDR3. The D gene is left open where the match is weak. Size is omitted from some rows. Given values are once, few, many or a class for expanded clones.

V gene	CDR3 length	D gene	J gene	clone size	CDR3 DNA	CDR3 protein
TRBV28	15	TRBD2	TRBJ2-7	-	TGTGCCAGCAGGGGACTAGCGGGAGGATTTGGCGAGCAGTACTTC	CASRGLAGGFGEQYF
TRBV9	13	-	TRBJ1-2	-	TGTGCCAGCAGCGGACAGGACAACTATGGCTACACCTTC	CASSGQDNYGYTF
TRBV29-1	15	TRBD1	TRBJ1-1	-	TGCAGCGCAGAGGACAGGGTGGGAAGCCGAACTGAAGCTTTCTTT	CSAEDRVGSRTEAFF
TRBV18	12	-	TRBJ2-7	few	TGTGCCAGCTCTCCGAGCTCCTACGAGCAGTACTTC	CASSPSSYEQYF
TRBV6-5	15	TRBD1	TRBJ2-7	-	TGTGCCAGCAGTTCCCCGCCACAGGGGGTCTACGAGCAGTACTTC	CASSSPPQGVYEQYF
TRBV6-6	11	-	TRBJ1-1	once	TGTGCCAGCACGATCGGGACTGAAGCTTTCTTT	CASTIGTEAFF
TRBV7-2	15	TRBD2	TRBJ2-1	once	TGTGCCAGCAATACAGGAGGGAGGGAATACAATGAGCAGTTCTTC	CASNTGGREYNEQFF
TRBV2	15	-	TRBJ2-1	-	TGTGCCAGCAGTGAAGAACTAGCTAGGGTCAATGAGCAGTTCTTC	CASSEELARVNEQFF
TRBV29-1	13	-	TRBJ2-5	-	TGCGCTGCGGTGGAGGGGATTGGAGAGACCCAGTACTTC	CAAVEGIGETQYF
TRBV18	16	TRBD2	TRBJ2-5	few	TGTGCCAGCTCCATGGGACTAGCGGGAGCGGGAGAGACCCAGTACTTC	CASSMGLAGAGETQYF
TRBV4-1	15	TRBD1	TRBJ2-7	-	TGCGCCAGCTCGACAGGGGGGACTGTCTCCTACGAGCAGTACTTC	CASSTGGTVSYEQYF
TRBV5-4	18	TRBD2	TRBJ2-3	-	TGTGCCAGCAGCCCCGGGACTAGCGGGAGGGGCTACACAGATACGCAGTATTTT	CASSPGTSGRGYTDTQYF
TRBV6-5	15	TRBD1	TRBJ2-7	-	TGTGCCAGCAGTTACTGGGGGACAGGGAACTACGAGCAGTACTTC	CASSYWGTGNYEQYF
TRBV5-6	16	-	TRBJ1-6	-	TGTGCCAGCAGCCCGCCCGGACAGAATCTTAATTCACCCCTCCACTTT	CASSPPGQNLNSPLHF
TRBV9	15	TRBD1	TRBJ1-1	-	TGTGCCAGCAGCGTAGGGGGGACAGGGCGGACTGAAGCTTTCTTT	CASSVGGTGRTEAFF
TRBV5-8	14	-	TRBJ2-7	-	TGTGCCAGCAGTCGGCAGGGCAGCTCCTACGAGCAGTACTTC	CASSRQGSSYEQYF
TRBV27	16	TRBD1	TRBJ1-2	-	TGTGCCAGCAGCTCCCTGAGACAGGGTTCTCACTATGGCTACACCTTC	CASSSLRQGSHYGYTF
TRBV25-1	13	TRBD1	TRBJ1-1	-	TGTGCCAGTAGGGGACAGACGAACACTGAAGCTTTCTTT	CASRGQTNTEAFF
TRBV7-3	13	-	TRBJ1-2	-	TGTGCCAGCAGCTTTAACGCAGGGAATGGCTACACCTTC	CASSFNAGNGYTF
TRBV2	12	-	TRBJ1-2	-	TGTGCCAGCAATAATAGCCCCTATGGCTACACCTTC	CASNNSPYGYTF
TRBV18	14	-	TRBJ2-5	-	TGTGCCAGCTCACCACAGGAGGGCCAAGAGACCCAGTACTTC	CASSPQEGQETQYF
TRBV11-2	13	-	TRBJ1-3	-	TGTGCCAGCAGCTTAGGTTCAGTAAACACCATATATTTT	CASSLGSVNTIYF
TRBV10-3	12	TRBD1	TRBJ1-2	-	TGTGCCACGAACTCAGGGGGCTATGGCTACACCTTC	CATNSGGYGYTF
TRBV7-9	16	-	TRBJ1-4	-	TGTGCCAGCAGCTTAGGATTTGGACGGGGTAATGAAAAACTGTTTTTT	CASSLGFGRGNEKLFF
TRBV19	13	-	TRBJ2-7	-	TGTGCCAGTAGTAGCGGACTTTCCTACGAGCAGTACTTC	CASSSGLSYEQYF
TRBV4-1	16	-	TRBJ1-1	-	TGCGCCAGCAGCCAAGGAACAGGGAGCATGAACACTGAAGCTTTCTTT	CASSQGTGSMNTEAFF
TRBV18	13	-	TRBJ2-2	-	TGTGCCAGCTCACCACTAAACACCGGGGAGCTGTTTTTT	CASSPLNTGELFF
TRBV19	15	TRBD1	TRBJ2-5	-	TGTGCCAGTAGTCCGGGACAGAGCTTCCAAGAGACCCAGTACTTC	CASSPGQSFQETQYF
TRBV12-3/TRBV12-4	13	-	TRBJ2-5	-	TGTGCCAGCAGTTTTCAGGGTCCCGAGACCCAGTACTTC	CASSFQGPETQYF
TRBV27	13	TRBD1	TRBJ2-2	-	TGTGCCAGCACCCGGGACAGATCCGGGGAGCTGTTTTTT	CASTRDRSGELFF
TRBV24-1	14	-	TRBJ1-1	once	TGTGCCACCAGCTCCGGACACACGAACACTGAAGCTTTCTTT	CATSSGHTNTEAFF
TRBV5-1	14	-	TRBJ1-1	-	TGCGCCAGCAGCTACGGGACTTTGAGGACTGAAGCTTTCTTT	CASSYGTLRTEAFF
TRBV2	15	TRBD2	TRBJ2-1	-	TGTGCCAGCAGTGAGCTAGCGGGACGTCTGAATGAGCAGTTCTTC	CASSELAGRLNEQFF
TRBV5-4	16	TRBD1	TRBJ2-3	-	TGTGCCAGCAGCCCGGACAGGGGGCGAATCACGGATACGCAGTATTTT	CASSPDRGRITDTQYF
TRBV28	17	-	TRBJ1-1	-	TGTGCCAGCAGTTTATCCGCGGCGGCAGCCCAGAACACTGAAGCTTTCTTT	CASSLSAAAAQNTEAFF
TRBV6-5	16	TRBD1	TRBJ2-7	-	TGTGCCAGCAGTTACTCGACCGGACAGGGGAGGTACGAGCAGTACTTC	CASSYSTGQGRYEQYF
TRBV30	14	-	TRBJ1-5	-	TGTGCCTGGAGTATGGGGACACGCAATCAGCCCCAGCATTTT	CAWSMGTRNQPQHF
TRBV7-3	14	TRBD1	TRBJ1-1	-	TGTGCCAGCAGCGTGACAGGGGGAATCACTGAAGCTTTCTTT	CASSVTGGITEAFF
TRBV6-5	13	TRBD2	TRBJ2-7	-	TGTGCCAGCTATGGCGGGAGCTCCTACGAGCAGTACTTC	CASYGGSSYEQYF
TRBV19	15	TRBD2	TRBJ2-5	-	TGTGCCAGTAGCGGACTAGCGAGGGGCCAAGAGACCCAGTACTTC	CASSGLARGQETQYF
TRBV19	15	TRBD1	TRBJ1-4	-	TGTGCCAGTAGTACCTGGACAGGGAGTAATGAAAAACTGTTTTTT	CASSTWTGSNEKLFF
TRBV5-1	12	-	TRBJ1-5	-	TGCGCCAGCAGCATCAGCGGGCAGCCCCAGCATTTT	CASSISGQPQHF
TRBV10-3	15	TRBD1	TRBJ1-1	once	TGTGCCATCAGTACCCAGACAGGGGCGAACACTGAAGCTTTCTTT	CAISTQTGANTEAFF
TRBV6-5	13	-	TRBJ2-5	-	TGTGCCAGCAGCACAGGGTCCCAAGAGACCCAGTACTTC	CASSTGSQETQYF
TRBV6-6	19	TRBD2	TRBJ2-7	-	TGTGCCAGCAGTCGAGGCAGGGGACTAGCGGGAGTCATATCCTACGAGCAGTACTTC	CASSRGRGLAGVISYEQYF
TRBV9	15	TRBD2	TRBJ2-7	-	TGTGCCAGCAGCGTAGGTCCTAGCGGCTCCTACGAGCAGTACTTC	CASSVGPSGSYEQYF
TRBV28	14	TRBD1	TRBJ1-2	-	TGTGCCAGCAGGATTGGACAGGGAGGCTATGGCTACACCTTC	CASRIGQGGYGYTF
TRBV11-2	13	-	TRBJ1-1	once	TGTGCCAGCAGCTTAGGAGTGAACACTGAAGCTTTCTTT	CASSLGVNTEAFF
TRBV5-1	14	-	TRBJ1-1	-	TGCGCCAGCAGCCTAACGACAGCTAACACTGAAGCTTTCTTT	CASSLTTANTEAFF